Presented here are 18 T cell receptor beta chains from one specimen sequenced in a study of tissue T cells after allogeneic stem cell transplantation (dated by TCRdb to between 2022 and 2023). In light of the paper, this sample's time point label describes: recipient (host-origin) PBMCs collected before allo-HCT. Library prep was done by the immunoSEQ multiplex PCR assay. TCRdb took over this immuneACCESS table, retaining in-frame rearrangements with V and J assigned. Such tables are incomplete; in checked studies, under half of the missing clones stem from an unresolved V gene, and the remainder is unexplained. The table for this sample lists under 50,000 clones; 80% to 95% of them were counted only once. The ten largest clones capture around 3.8% of the sample. Source: blood, taken before transplantation. The receptor set was obtained from a woman aged 35 to 75 who later had graft-versus-host disease after an allogeneic stem cell transplant.

The CDR3 sequence: CASSQVGVAGVQETQYF. CDR3 sequence (DNA): TGCGCCAGCAGCCAAGTTGGGGTAGCGGGAGTCCAAGAGACCCAGTACTTC. The V and J genes are TRBV4-3 and TRBJ2-5, with 9 bases aligning to TRBD2. This CDR3 contains 17 residues. V lost 1 base and J lost 1; bases outside the gene matches: 7. Germline V gene lookup returns CDR1 LGHNA and CDR2 YSLEER.

J is TRBJ2-5 and V is TRBV7-8; D may be TRBD2 (6 bases). There are 14 residues in the CDR3. Per the germline V gene, CDR1 is SGHVS and CDR2 is FQNEAQ. V gave up 2 bases and J gave up 4 bases, with 11 bases separating them. CDR3 sequence: CASSLRESRETQYF. For the CDR3, the DNA is TGTGCCAGCAGCTTACGGGAGTCCCGAGAGACCCAGTACTTC.

The chain recombines TRBV5-4 with TRBJ2-2; 10 bases align to TRBD2. The CDR3 covers 15 residues. J gave up 2 bases and V 5 bases, and 3 bases lay outside the gene matches. Germline CDR1 is SGHNT and CDR2 is YYREEE (reference sequence). The CDR3 bases are TGTGCCAGCAGTTCTAGCGGGAGTAACACCGGGGAGCTGTTTTTT. Amino acids: CASSSSGSNTGELFF.

The rearrangement joins TRBV7-2 to TRBJ2-5; D may match TRBD1 or TRBD2 (5 bases each). CDR1 is SGHTA and CDR2 is FQGNSA in the germline V gene. V was pared by 3 bases and J by 3 bases, with 14 bases between. This CDR3 is 15 amino acids long. CDR3: CASSLRMWGKETQYF. The CDR3 DNA reads as TGTGCCAGCAGCTTGAGGATGTGGGGGAAAGAGACCCAGTACTTC.

The chain combines TRBV7-2 with TRBJ1-2; 8 nucleotides align to TRBD1. Germline V gives CDR1 SGHTA, CDR2 FQGNSA. This CDR3 spans 16 amino acids. Losses at the gene ends were 4 bases for V and 4 bases for J; bases not matched to a gene: 11. CDR3: CASSSRGKQGAYGYTF. The DNA for the CDR3 is TGTGCCAGCAGCTCAAGGGGAAAGCAGGGGGCCTATGGCTACACCTTC.

The chain has TRBV18 and TRBJ1-3; D remains ambiguous. CDR1 KGHSH and CDR2 LQKENI come from the germline V gene. V was trimmed by 3 bases and J by 3 bases, leaving 6 bases between them. The CDR3 contains 13 residues. CDR3 in amino acids: CASSPQNGNTIYF. CDR3 sequence (DNA): TGTGCCAGCTCACCCCAGAATGGAAACACCATATATTTT.

This clone was seen once. The CDR3 protein is CASRPGTGLNSPLHF. CDR3 DNA sequence: TGTGCCAGCAGACCCGGGACAGGGCTGAATTCACCCCTCCACTTT. This sequence joins TRBV28 and TRBJ1-6, with 9 bases identical to TRBD1. This CDR3 is 15 amino acids long. With V trimmed by 6 bases and J by 7 bases, 7 bases remained unmatched. Germline-derived CDR1 and CDR2 are MDHEN and SYDVKM.

This clone showed up just once. The chain couples TRBV12-5 to TRBJ2-5; 8 bases align to TRBD2. Losses at the gene ends were 6 bases for V and 1 base for J; bases not matched to a gene: 7. The length of the CDR3 is 15 residues. Germline lookup yields CDR1 LGHNT and CDR2 FRNRAP. The CDR3 region has the DNA TGTGCTAGTGGAACCCTAGCGGGCTTCCAAGAGACCCAGTACTTC. It encodes CASGTLAGFQETQYF.

V usage is TRBV19 and J usage is TRBJ2-3, with 9 nucleotides matching TRBD2. J was trimmed by 6 bases and V by 3 bases; bases with no gene match: 10. The CDR3 runs to 16 residues. Germline loops: CDR1 LNHDA, CDR2 SQIVND (reference sequence). The CDR3 protein is CASSIFAGGPRDTQYF. CDR3 DNA: TGTGCCAGTAGTATTTTCGCGGGAGGGCCGCGGGATACGCAGTATTTT.

The chain couples TRBV5-1 to TRBJ2-1, with TRBD1 matching 11 bases. V lost 3 bases and J lost 9; bases outside the gene matches: 5. The CDR3 is 14 amino acids. The germline CDR1 and CDR2 sequences are SGHRS and YFSETQ. The CDR3 region has the DNA TGCGCCAGCAGCTGGGACAGGGGGTCCCCTGAGCAGTTCTTC. It encodes CASSWDRGSPEQFF.

The rearrangement uses TRBV18 and TRBJ2-7; tentative D call: TRBD2 (6 bases). Trimming shortened V by 4 bases and J by 6 bases, and 16 bases separated the two germline ends. The germline V gene has CDR1 KGHSH and CDR2 LQKENI. This CDR3 is built from 14 residues. This chain's CDR3 is CASSRGVRAAEQYF. The CDR3 DNA sequence: TGTGCCAGCTCACGGGGGGTAAGAGCGGCCGAGCAGTACTTC.

This clone was seen a single time. This chain joins TRBV4-3 and TRBJ2-1; possibly TRBD2 for D (6 bases). Germline CDR1 reads LGHNA; CDR2 reads YSLEER. The CDR3 is 14 amino acids. Trimming removed 0 bases at V and 8 bases at J, with 11 bases between. In DNA form, the CDR3 reads TGCGCCAGCAGCCAAGAGTGGGGGGAGGATGAGCAGTTCTTC. Amino acid sequence: CASSQEWGEDEQFF.

This chain links TRBV5-1 with TRBJ2-1; D remains ambiguous. The CDR3 extends over 16 amino acids. The germline CDR1 and CDR2 sequences are SGHRS and YFSETQ. V was shortened by 0 bases and J by 0 bases, with 10 bases between the two germline ends. In DNA, the CDR3 is TGCGCCAGCAGCTTGGCCCAGCAGAGCTCCTACAATGAGCAGTTCTTC. It yields the protein CASSLAQQSSYNEQFF.

The chain carries TRBV6-2 or TRBV6-3 and TRBJ2-5, with D perhaps given as TRBD1 or TRBD2 (5 bases each). Trimming took 2 bases from V and 5 from J, leaving 12 bases between them. The CDR3 spans 14 residues. Germline CDR1 MNHEY, CDR2 SVGEGT. CDR3 DNA: TGTGCCAGCAGTTACGGTCTGGGGGAGGAGACCCAGTACTTC. It codes for CASSYGLGEETQYF.

This sequence joins TRBV30 and TRBJ1-2; D is ambiguous. Trimming shortened V by 2 bases and J by 1 base, and 8 bases separated the two germline ends. Germline values: CDR1 GTSNPN, CDR2 SVGIG (reference sequence). The CDR3 spans 13 residues. This chain's CDR3 is CAWSPPGNYGYTF. The CDR3 DNA is TGTGCCTGGAGTCCCCCTGGTAACTATGGCTACACCTTC.

V gene TRBV28 combines with J gene TRBJ2-1, with D tentatively TRBD1 or TRBD2 (7 bases each). Trimming cost V 8 bases and J 5 bases, with 25 bases left between them. Germline-derived CDR1 and CDR2 are MDHEN and SYDVKM. The CDR3 contains 17 residues. CDR3 in amino acids: CASLSGGAGERDNEQFF. The CDR3 DNA is TGTGCCAGCTTATCAGGGGGGGCGGGAGAGAGGGACAATGAGCAGTTCTTC.

The CDR3 loop reads CASGQSNTEAFF. Written as DNA, the CDR3 is TGTGCCAGCGGTCAGTCGAACACTGAAGCTTTCTTT. This rearrangement joins TRBV2 to TRBJ1-1; D is ambiguous. The germline CDR1 and CDR2 sequences are SNHLY and FYNNEI. The CDR3 totals 12 residues. The V gene lost 8 bases and the J gene lost 1 base, with 8 bases spanning the gap.

This rearrangement joins TRBV3-1 (or the pseudogene TRBV3-2) to TRBJ2-1, with no clear D. The V and J ends lost 1 base and 1 base respectively, with 8 bases between them. The CDR3 is 15 residues long. Germline V gene lookup returns CDR1 LGHDT and CDR2 YNNKEL (reference sequence). CDR3 nucleotide sequence: TGTGCCAGCAGCCAAGGGACGTGGTCCTACAATGAGCAGTTCTTC. Translating it yields CASSQGTWSYNEQFF.